This TCR beta chain derives from a study of OX40 agonist ivuxolimab in advanced cancers. About the study: Treatment of patients was with ivuxolimab, an agonistic anti-OX40 (CD134) antibody.

Assay: immunoSEQ multiplex PCR; the TCRdb copy retains only in-frame clones and omits some. The sample contains fewer than 90,000 clones, about 91% of which appear only once. CDR3 size: 15 residues. Germline V gene lookup returns CDR1 LGHNA and CDR2 YNFKEQ. V lost 4 bases and J lost 4; bases outside the gene matches: 7. General study results and limits: Among the lowest peripheral clonal expansion occurred in 0.1-3.0 mg/kg partial responders. Dosing at 0.1 to 3.0 mg/kg was accompanied by clonal expansion of CD4+ and CD8+ blood T cells by week 6.

Concerning this clone: No antigen is known for it.

The clonotype comes from an adult with an advanced solid tumor such as melanoma, head and neck, liver or kidney cancer. The chain is built from TRBV4-2 and TRBJ1-2; 9 bases agree with TRBD1. Sequenced here: CD4+ or CD8+ T cells sorted from blood, sampled in a trial of the OX40 agonist ivuxolimab. The CDR3, as DNA: TGTGCCAGCAGCCGAGCGGTGACAGGGGGCTATGGCTACACCTTC. Its protein is CASSRAVTGGYGYTF.